The 7 T cell receptor beta chains presented below share a single source sample, sequenced in a study of cytomegalovirus exposure and HLA in healthy donors. Vbeta (60) and Jbeta (13) primers were used in the PCR. Some clones are missing from TCRdb's copy, which holds only in-frame ones; the method was immunoSEQ multiplex PCR. The sample includes approximately 180,000 clones, over 60% of them seen just once. Sequenced sample: PBMCs. The receptor source for this set is a man aged 35 to 55 in good health and CMV-seropositive.

This rearrangement joins TRBV14 to TRBJ2-7, with D hard to call. The CDR3 sequence is 13 residues long. In germline, CDR1 is SGHDN, CDR2 FVKESK. With 7 bases removed from V and 0 bases from J, the gap between germline ends came to 10 bases. CDR3 in amino acids: CASTPGSSYEQYF. The CDR3 DNA follows: TGTGCCAGCACCCCAGGCTCCTCCTACGAGCAGTACTTC.

This rearrangement joins TRBV5-1 to TRBJ1-2; D perhaps matches TRBD1 (5 bases). The CDR3 runs to 14 residues. Germline V gene lookup returns CDR1 SGHRS and CDR2 YFSETQ. The V and J ends lost 4 bases and 6 bases respectively, with 16 bases between them. CDR3 protein: CASSQNRGGDGYTF. CDR3 sequence (DNA): TGCGCCAGCAGCCAAAATCGGGGAGGGGATGGCTACACCTTC.

V usage is TRBV5-1 and J usage is TRBJ2-5; 9 nucleotides align to TRBD2. In germline, CDR1 is SGHRS, CDR2 YFSETQ. This CDR3 spans 18 amino acids. The J segment lost 4 bases and the V segment lost 0 bases, leaving 13 bases of the junction unmatched. The chain's CDR3 is CASSLGGIRLAGTETQYF. CDR3 DNA: TGCGCCAGCAGCTTGGGAGGGATCCGGCTAGCGGGAACAGAGACCCAGTACTTC.

This clone turned up a few times. V is TRBV29-1 and J is TRBJ2-1, with a possible D match to TRBD2 (8 bases). V lost 2 bases to trimming and J lost 0 bases, with 17 bases between them. CDR1 and CDR2 (germline): SQVTM, ANQGSEA. The CDR3 has 17 residues. CDR3 protein: CSVENRGLGSSYNEQFF. In DNA form, the CDR3 reads TGCAGCGTTGAAAACAGGGGACTAGGAAGCTCCTACAATGAGCAGTTCTTC.

The chain carries TRBV5-1 and TRBJ2-3; 14 nucleotides align to TRBD2. With 0 bases clipped from V and 0 bases from J, the junction kept 3 bases outside the gene matches. The CDR3 sequence is 18 residues long. Germline-derived CDR1 and CDR2 are SGHRS and YFSETQ. DNA for the CDR3: TGCGCCAGCAGCTTGGACGGGACTAGCGGGAGTAGCACAGATACGCAGTATTTT. Amino acids: CASSLDGTSGSSTDTQYF.

This chain connects TRBV6-1 to TRBJ2-5; 8 bases match TRBD2. Germline values: CDR1 MNHNS, CDR2 SASEGT. The CDR3 extends over 16 amino acids. The V gene end was trimmed by 3 bases and the J gene end by 5 bases; junction bases not matched to a gene: 11. The CDR3 is CASSEAGTSWSETQYF. CDR3 coding DNA: TGTGCCAGCAGTGAGGCCGGGACTAGTTGGAGCGAGACCCAGTACTTC.

This chain links TRBV7-3 with TRBJ1-1; D is unclear. From germline, CDR1 is SGHTA and CDR2 FQGTGA. Trimming stripped 4 bases from V and 3 bases from J, with 9 bases between. The CDR3 extends over 13 amino acids. This chain's CDR3 is CASSYDIYTEAFF. The CDR3 bases are TGTGCCAGCAGCTACGACATTTACACTGAAGCTTTCTTT.